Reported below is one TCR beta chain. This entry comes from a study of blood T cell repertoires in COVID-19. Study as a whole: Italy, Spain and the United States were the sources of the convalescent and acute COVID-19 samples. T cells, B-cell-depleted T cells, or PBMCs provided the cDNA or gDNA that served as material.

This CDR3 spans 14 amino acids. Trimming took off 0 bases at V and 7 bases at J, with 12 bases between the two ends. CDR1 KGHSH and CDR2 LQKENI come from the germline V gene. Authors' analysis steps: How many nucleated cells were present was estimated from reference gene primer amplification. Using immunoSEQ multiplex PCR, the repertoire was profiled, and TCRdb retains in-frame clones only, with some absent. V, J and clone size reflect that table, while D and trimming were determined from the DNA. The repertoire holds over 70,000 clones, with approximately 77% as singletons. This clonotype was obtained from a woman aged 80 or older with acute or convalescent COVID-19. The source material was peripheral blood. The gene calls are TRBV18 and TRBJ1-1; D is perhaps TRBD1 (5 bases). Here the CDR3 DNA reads TGTGCCAGCTCACCACCGGCAGGGAGGGGTGAAGCTTTCTTT. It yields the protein CASSPPAGRGEAFF.